Below, 9 T cell receptor beta chains from the same sample are listed, as sequenced in a study of cytomegalovirus exposure and HLA in healthy donors. It was with 60 Vbeta and 13 Jbeta primers that the PCR ran. The table came from immunoSEQ multiplex PCR; TCRdb's copy has only in-frame clones and leaves some out. Of around 130,000 clones in the sample, more than 80% were seen once. Sequencing was done on a sample of PBMCs. Receptors were obtained from a woman between 35 and 50 years old in good health and CMV-seropositive.

The V and J genes are TRBV5-4 and TRBJ2-2; D is undetermined. The CDR3 runs 13 residues. V was clipped by 1 base and J by 8 bases, with 9 bases between them. From germline, CDR1 is SGHNT and CDR2 YYREEE (reference sequence). The CDR3 here is CASSLRFDGELFF. The CDR3 nucleotides read TGTGCCAGCAGCTTGCGGTTTGATGGGGAGCTGTTTTTT.

The chain couples TRBV5-5 to TRBJ2-7, with 7 positions matching TRBD1. The V segment lost 5 bases and the J segment 1 base; nucleotides outside the gene matches: 12. This CDR3 is 16 amino acids long. The germline V gene has CDR1 SGHKS and CDR2 YYEKEE (reference sequence). Here the CDR3 reads CASRRTGTAESYEQYF. CDR3 coding DNA: TGTGCCAGCAGACGGACCGGGACAGCCGAATCCTACGAGCAGTACTTC.

The chain uses TRBV6-6 and TRBJ1-4; 7 positions agree with TRBD1. The CDR3 has 13 residues. Germline assignment: CDR1 MNHNY and CDR2 SVGAGI (reference sequence). V shed 6 bases, J shed 7 bases, and the junction held 5 bases outside the gene matches. CDR3 sequence (DNA): TGTGCCAGCAGATCAAGGGGGCCTGAAAAACTGTTTTTT. It encodes CASRSRGPEKLFF.

This chain uses TRBV10-1 with TRBJ2-1; 7 nucleotides match TRBD2. Germline V CDR1 and CDR2: WNHNN, SYGVQD (reference sequence). J was trimmed by 4 bases and V by 2 bases; bases with no gene match: 5. This CDR3 spans 15 amino acids. CDR3 coding DNA: TGCGCCAGCAGTGAGCAAAGCGGGGAGTACAATGAGCAGTTCTTC. Translation gives CASSEQSGEYNEQFF.

V and J are TRBV7-8 and TRBJ2-5; 9 bases are shared with TRBD2. Unmatched junction bases numbered 2, after V lost 2 bases and J lost 4 bases. The V gene's germline CDR1 is SGHVS and CDR2 FQNEAQ. The CDR3 is 14 amino acids. CDR3 protein: CASSLLAGRETQYF. CDR3 bases: TGTGCCAGCAGCTTACTAGCGGGAAGAGAGACCCAGTACTTC.

The gene calls are TRBV30 and TRBJ2-3, with D uncertain. This CDR3 has 13 amino acids. Germline-derived CDR1 and CDR2 are GTSNPN and SVGIG (reference sequence). V was pared by 8 bases and J by 1 base, with 13 bases between. CDR3 nucleotide sequence: TGTGCCGGAAATTGGGCCTGCACAGATACGCAGTATTTT. Amino acid sequence: CAGNWACTDTQYF.

The chain uses TRBV7-3 and TRBJ2-3; a possible D gene is TRBD1 (6 bases). Trimming removed 5 bases from V and 5 bases from J, with 11 bases in between. CDR1 SGHTA and CDR2 FQGTGA come from the germline V gene. The CDR3 covers 13 residues. The CDR3 spells CASSAQGGDTQYF. Written as DNA, the CDR3 is TGTGCCAGCAGCGCCCAAGGGGGAGATACGCAGTATTTT.

The count of this clone is one. V and J are TRBV18 and TRBJ2-5, with TRBD1 as a possible D gene (6 bases). The CDR3 is 14 amino acids. Trimming took off 6 bases at V and 5 bases at J, with 16 bases between the two ends. The germline gives CDR1 KGHSH, CDR2 LQKENI. The CDR3 protein is CASSPLGGEETQYF. The CDR3 bases are TGTGCCAGCTCCCCCCTAGGGGGAGAGGAGACCCAGTACTTC. Filled out from reference TRBV18 and TRBJ2-5, the complete variable domain reads NAGVMQNPRHLVRRRGQEARLRCSPMKGHSHVYWYRQLPEEGLKFMVYLQKENIIDESGMPKERFSAEFPKEGPSILRIQQVVRGDSAAYFCASSPLGGEETQYFGPGTRLLVL.

This clone came up once. V usage is TRBV30 and J usage is TRBJ1-2; unclear D gene. From germline, CDR1 is GTSNPN and CDR2 SVGIG (reference sequence). V lost 1 base, J lost 8 bases, and 11 bases lay in between. This CDR3 comprises 12 residues. The CDR3 protein is CAWSAEGGGYTF. The CDR3 DNA sequence: TGTGCCTGGAGTGCTGAGGGTGGCGGCTACACCTTC.